This TCR beta chain was sequenced for a study of cytomegalovirus exposure and HLA in healthy donors. Study-level results: The listing of roughly 160 TCR beta chains classed them as cytomegalovirus-associated.

CDR1 and CDR2 from the germline V gene are MDHEN and SYDVKM. V was clipped by 2 bases and J by 3 bases; unmatched bases: 12. The CDR3 has 18 residues. The donors were members of the approximately 130-subject validation cohort (separate from the 666-subject first cohort). Remarks on this clone: No antigen is known for it.

TCRdb keeps only in-frame clones here, not all; method: immunoSEQ multiplex PCR. The data contain about 180,000 clones, about 85% of them singletons. The chain uses TRBV28 and TRBJ2-1; 8 bases align to TRBD2. The sample was PBMCs. This sequence originates from a man aged 18 to 30 in good health and CMV-seropositive. The CDR3 nucleotides are TGTGCCAGCAGTTTACGGGCGGGTAGCGGGGCCCGCTACAATGAGCAGTTCTTC. Translating it yields CASSLRAGSGARYNEQFF.